These 26 T cell receptor beta chains were all obtained from the same sample, sequenced in a study of vaccination and CD4 T cells after COVID-19. For these TCRs, the target antigens are not known. Treatment in this sample: 10-day PBMC culture with coronavirus spike peptide pools or control peptides (ViraFEST assay). The Oncomine TCR Beta short-read assay was applied to DNA of cultured CD4+ T cells. Using its own MiXCR run on the PCR reads, TCRdb lists one record per CDR3 protein. The sample carries about 13,000 distinct CDR3 sequences, around 40% recorded once. The material sequenced was CD4+ T cells from blood, cultured in vitro, taken before SARS-CoV-2 vaccination. The receptors originated from a human donor who had recovered from COVID-19.

This sequence joins TRBV10-3 and TRBJ1-2; D is uncertain. The length of the CDR3 is 13 residues. V dropped 3 bases and J dropped 6 bases, with 11 bases sitting between them. Germline V CDR1 and CDR2: ENHRY, SYGVKD. CDR3: CAISEKRADGYTF. The CDR3 bases are TGTGCCATCAGTGAAAAGCGGGCAGATGGCTACACCTTC.

This clonotype appeared once. J is TRBJ2-1 and V is TRBV19; D may be TRBD1 or TRBD2 (5 bases each). The CDR3 has 18 residues. CDR1 and CDR2 (germline): LNHDA, SQIVND (reference sequence). V gave up 2 bases and J gave up 1 base, with 18 bases separating them. In DNA form, the CDR3 reads TGTGCCAGTAGTATAAGGCGCTTTGAGGGGAGTTCCTACAATGAGCAGTTCTTC. Translating it yields CASSIRRFEGSSYNEQFF.

CDR3 protein: CASSTGTGADTQYF. CDR3 DNA sequence: TGTGCCAGCAGTACCGGGACAGGGGCAGATACGCAGTATTTT. The chain uses TRBV6-2 or TRBV6-3 and TRBJ2-3, with TRBD1 matching 10 bases. The CDR3 extends over 14 amino acids. The junction had 3 bases not matched to a gene; V was cut back by 5 bases and J by 4 bases. Germline loops: CDR1 MNHEY, CDR2 SVGEGT.

This clonotype was counted between two and nine times. The chain combines TRBV7-8 with TRBJ2-1; 10 bases line up with TRBD2. The CDR3 extends over 16 amino acids. V was pared by 5 bases and J by 1 base, with 5 bases of the junction left unmatched. Germline CDR1 SGHVS, CDR2 FQNEAQ. The CDR3 DNA follows: TGTGCCAGCAGCGGCCCGGGACTAGCGTCCTACAATGAGCAGTTCTTC. Protein: CASSGPGLASYNEQFF.

V is TRBV27 and J is TRBJ1-1; no firm D call. The CDR3 has 13 amino acids. V was shortened by 4 bases and J by 10 bases, with 16 bases between the two germline ends. The germline CDR1 and CDR2 sequences are MNHEY and SMNVEV (reference sequence). This CDR3 is CASSSHTRSVAFF. CDR3 coding DNA: TGTGCCAGCAGTTCCCATACACGGTCGGTAGCTTTCTTT.

This clonotype was detected a few times. This sequence joins TRBV6-1 and TRBJ1-5; 7 bases match TRBD1. Germline values: CDR1 MNHNS, CDR2 SASEGT. This CDR3 contains 14 residues. The trim removed 6 bases at V and 1 base at J, leaving 3 bases unmatched. The CDR3 here is CASRSTGSNQPQHF. CDR3 in DNA: TGTGCCAGCAGGTCGACAGGGAGCAATCAGCCCCAGCATTTT.

V usage is TRBV24-1 and J usage is TRBJ2-3; D gene ambiguous. This CDR3 has 14 amino acids. CDR1 KGHDR and CDR2 SFDVKD come from the germline V gene. V dropped 1 base and J dropped 1 base, with 5 bases sitting between them. The CDR3 sequence is CATSDFRGTDTQYF. CDR3 DNA sequence: TGTGCCACCAGTGATTTCCGGGGCACAGATACGCAGTATTTT.

The chain couples TRBV7-9 to TRBJ2-5; the D gene is possibly TRBD2 (5 bases). Germline loops: CDR1 SEHNR, CDR2 FQNEAQ (reference sequence). V lost 5 bases to trimming and J lost 3 bases, with 10 bases between them. CDR3 size: 13 residues. The CDR3 sequence is CASSRLTKETQYF. CDR3 bases: TGTGCCAGCAGCCGACTGACTAAAGAGACCCAGTACTTC.

The V gene is TRBV5-1, the J gene TRBJ1-6, with 9 bases that match TRBD1. Germline-derived CDR1 and CDR2 are SGHRS and YFSETQ. The V and J ends lost 4 bases and 7 bases, in that order; junction bases with no gene match: 3. The CDR3 has 14 amino acids. As DNA, the CDR3 is TGCGCCAGCAGCCCCGGACAGGGGAATTCACCCCTCCACTTT. Translating it yields CASSPGQGNSPLHF.

The chain combines TRBV11-3 with TRBJ2-3; maybe TRBD2 (5 bases). The ends were cut back, 1 base at V and 0 bases at J, with 11 bases in the middle. Germline V gene lookup returns CDR1 SGHNT and CDR2 YENEEA. The CDR3 is made up of 16 amino acids. In DNA form, the CDR3 reads TGTGCCAGCAGCTTAGGTATAGCGCCGAGCACAGATACGCAGTATTTT. As protein: CASSLGIAPSTDTQYF.

This clonotype was counted a few times. In nucleotides, the CDR3 is TGCAGCGTGGGTGGGACAGGTCAGTTCTTC. It specifies CSVGGTGQFF. The chain recombines TRBV29-1 with TRBJ2-1, with TRBD1 matching 8 bases. In germline, CDR1 is SQVTM, CDR2 ANQGSEA. The ends lost 6 bases at V and 13 bases at J; junction bases unmatched: 5. The CDR3 has 10 residues.

The V gene is TRBV15, the J gene TRBJ2-3, with D perhaps TRBD2 (6 bases). The CDR3 sequence is 13 residues long. Per the germline V gene, CDR1 is LNHNV and CDR2 is YYDKDF (reference sequence). V was shortened by 3 bases and J by 9 bases, with 13 bases between the two germline ends. The CDR3 spells CATSREGKRTQYF. The CDR3 DNA sequence: TGTGCCACCAGCAGGGAGGGGAAACGAACGCAGTATTTT.

This clonotype was recorded a few times. The chain recombines TRBV7-8 with TRBJ1-5; no clear D. Trimming took off 1 base at V and 6 bases at J, with 7 bases between the two ends. CDR3 length: 13 amino acids. Germline values: CDR1 SGHVS, CDR2 FQNEAQ. CDR3 nucleotide sequence: TGTGCCAGCAGCTTAGGCACGGGTCAGCCCCAGCATTTT. It encodes CASSLGTGQPQHF.

This clonotype was detected only a few times. The rearrangement uses TRBV18 and TRBJ1-5, with D hard to call. From germline, CDR1 is KGHSH and CDR2 LQKENI. The CDR3 length is 14 residues. Trimming took 3 bases from V and 2 from J, leaving 8 bases between them. The CDR3 nucleotides read TGTGCCAGCTCACCTGGACGCGGCAATCAGCCCCAGCATTTT. Encoded protein: CASSPGRGNQPQHF.

In its sample, this clonotype was seen a few times. V usage is TRBV7-2 and J usage is TRBJ2-7; 8 nucleotides agree with TRBD2. Trimming removed 1 base from V and 2 bases from J; junction bases left unmatched: 4. The germline CDR1 and CDR2 sequences are SGHTA and FQGNSA. This CDR3 is built from 15 residues. DNA for the CDR3: TGTGCCAGCAGCTTAGGAGTAGCGGGGCCCTACGAGCAGTACTTC. It translates to CASSLGVAGPYEQYF.

The table lists this clonotype with a few counts. Here the CDR3 DNA reads TGTGCCAGCGGGGCTAGAAGGTACCAAGAGACCCAGTACTTC. It codes for CASGARRYQETQYF. The chain recombines TRBV7-8 with TRBJ2-5, with D maybe TRBD1 (5 bases). This CDR3 comprises 14 residues. V was shortened by 8 bases and J by 0 bases, with 13 bases between the two germline ends. Germline V gene sequence: CDR1 SGHVS, CDR2 FQNEAQ.

The genes are TRBV6-1 and TRBJ2-5, with 7 bases fitting TRBD1. Unmatched junction bases numbered 23, after V lost 7 bases and J lost 0 bases. Per the germline V gene, CDR1 is MNHNS and CDR2 is SASEGT. This CDR3 has 20 residues. The CDR3 DNA follows: TGTGCCAGCATACGATTAGGAAAGGACAGGCCCTTCTCGTACCAAGAGACCCAGTACTTC. Residues: CASIRLGKDRPFSYQETQYF.

This chain links TRBV18 with TRBJ2-7; the match to TRBD2 covers 7 bases. V trimming: 0 bases; J trimming: 7 bases; junction bases outside the gene matches: 6. In germline, CDR1 is KGHSH, CDR2 LQKENI. The CDR3 is 14 amino acids. As DNA, the CDR3 is TGTGCCAGCTCACCACCGACGGGGGGAGCTGAGCAGTACTTC. Protein sequence: CASSPPTGGAEQYF.

The chain recombines TRBV4-3 with TRBJ1-6, with 9 bases that match TRBD1. The CDR3 is 15 amino acids. Germline assignment: CDR1 LGHNA and CDR2 YSLEER. J was trimmed by 9 bases and V by 0 bases; bases with no gene match: 3. The CDR3 DNA reads TGCGCCAGCAGCCAAGATAGGACAGGGGTTTCACCCCTCCACTTT. Translating gives CASSQDRTGVSPLHF.

The chain recombines TRBV20-1 with TRBJ2-7, with TRBD1 identical over 8 bases. The CDR3 has 14 residues. V shed 3 bases, J shed 2 bases, and the junction held 6 bases outside the gene matches. The germline V gene encodes CDR1 DFQATT and CDR2 SNEGSKA (reference sequence). The CDR3 DNA sequence: TGCAGTGCTAGTTTGGGACAGGATCCCTACGAGCAGTACTTC. It yields the protein CSASLGQDPYEQYF.

There are a few counts of this clonotype. The rearrangement links TRBV7-2 to TRBJ1-2; no clear D. Germline loops: CDR1 SGHTA, CDR2 FQGNSA. The CDR3 loop spans 13 amino acids. V was shortened by 3 bases and J by 0 bases, with 5 bases between the two germline ends. The CDR3 here is CASSFPSNYGYTF. The CDR3 nucleotides are TGTGCCAGCAGCTTTCCGTCTAACTATGGCTACACCTTC.

The chain uses TRBV19 and TRBJ2-7; 10 bases fit TRBD1. Germline V CDR1 and CDR2: LNHDA, SQIVND (reference sequence). V shed 4 bases and J 8 bases; nucleotides not matched to a gene: 11. The CDR3 is 15 residues long. CDR3 nucleotide sequence: TGTGCCAGTAGTAATCCCGGGACAGGGGACGTGCAGCAGTACTTC. Translating gives CASSNPGTGDVQQYF.

This clonotype was counted between two and nine times. The J gene is TRBJ1-2, the V gene TRBV29-1; D is ambiguous. The CDR3 contains 13 residues. Germline lookup yields CDR1 SQVTM and CDR2 ANQGSEA. Trimming left V 3 bases short and J 3 bases short, with 11 bases between. Here the CDR3 reads CSVDSKGDYGYTF. The CDR3 DNA is TGCAGCGTTGATTCGAAGGGAGACTATGGCTACACCTTC. Using reference TRBV29-1 and TRBJ1-2 for the parts outside the CDR3, the full variable domain is SAVISQKPSRDICQRGTSLTIQCQVDSQVTMMFWYRQQPGQSLTLIATANQGSEATYESGFVIDKFPISRPNLTFSTLTVSNMSPEDSSIYLCSVDSKGDYGYTFGSGTRLTVV.

The V gene is TRBV20-1, the J gene TRBJ1-1, with TRBD1 identical over 11 bases. The CDR3 is made up of 14 amino acids. Germline V gene data show CDR1 as DFQATT and CDR2 as SNEGSKA (reference sequence). The junction had 0 bases not matched to a gene; V was cut back by 3 bases and J by 0 bases. In nucleotides, the CDR3 is TGCAGTGCTAGGGGACAGGGGGTGAACACTGAAGCTTTCTTT. It is translated as CSARGQGVNTEAFF.

This clonotype was seen more than once but under ten times. The genes are TRBV7-2 and TRBJ1-6; the D is unclear. Germline assignment: CDR1 SGHTA and CDR2 FQGNSA. Trimming stripped 5 bases from V and 10 bases from J, with 21 bases between. CDR3 size: 16 residues. CDR3 coding DNA: TGTGCCAGCAGCAAGAAAGATACCAGTTTAGGCTCACCCCTCCACTTT. This translates into CASSKKDTSLGSPLHF. Using reference TRBV7-2 and TRBJ1-6 for the parts outside the CDR3, the full variable domain is GAGVSQSPSNKVTEKGKDVELRCDPISGHTALYWYRQSLGQGLEFLIYFQGNSAPDKSGLPSDRFSAERTGGSVSTLTIQRTQQEDSAVYLCASSKKDTSLGSPLHFGNGTRLTVT.

Remarks on this clonotype: The germline gene is not matched at one end of the junction; a read error may be the cause. V is TRBV10-3 and J is TRBJ2-3; D gene unclear. From germline, CDR1 is ENHRY and CDR2 SYGVKD. CDR3 length: 16 residues. CDR3 in DNA: TGTGCCGTCAGTGAGTCCTGGGGATTGAGCACAGATACGCAGTATTTT. It translates to CAVSESWGLSTDTQYF.